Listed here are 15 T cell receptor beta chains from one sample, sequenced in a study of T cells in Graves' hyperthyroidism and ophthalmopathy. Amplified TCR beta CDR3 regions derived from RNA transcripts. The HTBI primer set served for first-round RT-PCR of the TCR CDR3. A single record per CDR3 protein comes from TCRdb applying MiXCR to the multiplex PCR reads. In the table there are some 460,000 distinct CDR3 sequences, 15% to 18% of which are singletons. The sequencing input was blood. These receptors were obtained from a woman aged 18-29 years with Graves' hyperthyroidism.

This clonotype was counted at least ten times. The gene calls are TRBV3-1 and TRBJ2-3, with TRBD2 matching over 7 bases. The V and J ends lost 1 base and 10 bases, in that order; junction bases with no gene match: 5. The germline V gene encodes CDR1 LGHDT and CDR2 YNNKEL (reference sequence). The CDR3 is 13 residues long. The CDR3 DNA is TGTGCCAGCAGCCAAGGAACTAGCGAGGCGCAGTATTTT. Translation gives CASSQGTSEAQYF.

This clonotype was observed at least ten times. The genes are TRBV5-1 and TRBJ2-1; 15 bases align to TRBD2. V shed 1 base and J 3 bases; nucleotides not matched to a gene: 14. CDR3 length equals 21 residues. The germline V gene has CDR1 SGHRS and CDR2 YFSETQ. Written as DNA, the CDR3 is TGCGCCAGCAGCTTGTTCAACAACGGAGGGACTAGCGGGAGGAACTACAATGAGCAGTTCTTC. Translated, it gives CASSLFNNGGTSGRNYNEQFF. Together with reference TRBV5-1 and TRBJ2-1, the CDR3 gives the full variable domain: KAGVTQTPRYLIKTRGQQVTLSCSPISGHRSVSWYQQTPGQGLQFLFEYFSETQRNKGNFPGRFSGRQFSNSRSEMNVSTLELGDSALYLCASSLFNNGGTSGRNYNEQFFGPGTRLTVL.

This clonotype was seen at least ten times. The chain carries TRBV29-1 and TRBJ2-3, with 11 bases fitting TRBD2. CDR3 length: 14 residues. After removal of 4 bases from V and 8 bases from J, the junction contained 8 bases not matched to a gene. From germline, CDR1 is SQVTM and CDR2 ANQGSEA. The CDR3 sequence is CSVVALAGGGTQYF. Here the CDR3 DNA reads TGCAGCGTTGTGGCTCTAGCGGGAGGAGGTACGCAGTATTTT.

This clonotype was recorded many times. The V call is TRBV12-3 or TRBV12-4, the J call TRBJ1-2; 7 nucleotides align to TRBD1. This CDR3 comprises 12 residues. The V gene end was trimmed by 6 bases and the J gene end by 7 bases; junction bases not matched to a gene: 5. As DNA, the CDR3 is TGTGCCAGCAGCCCCCCAGGGGGTGGCTACACCTTC. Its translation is CASSPPGGGYTF.

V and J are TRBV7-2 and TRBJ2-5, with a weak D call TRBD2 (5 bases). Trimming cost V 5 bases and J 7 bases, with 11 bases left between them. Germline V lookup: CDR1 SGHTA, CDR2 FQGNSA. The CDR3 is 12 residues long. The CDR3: CASSLERGTQYF. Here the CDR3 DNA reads TGTGCCAGCAGCCTAGAACGGGGGACCCAGTACTTC.

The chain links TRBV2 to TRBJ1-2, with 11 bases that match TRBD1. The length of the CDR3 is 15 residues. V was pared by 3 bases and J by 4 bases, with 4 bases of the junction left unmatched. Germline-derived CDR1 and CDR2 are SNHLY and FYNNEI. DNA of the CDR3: TGTGCCAGCAGTGAGTCCGGGACAGGGGGCTATGGCTACACCTTC. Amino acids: CASSESGTGGYGYTF.

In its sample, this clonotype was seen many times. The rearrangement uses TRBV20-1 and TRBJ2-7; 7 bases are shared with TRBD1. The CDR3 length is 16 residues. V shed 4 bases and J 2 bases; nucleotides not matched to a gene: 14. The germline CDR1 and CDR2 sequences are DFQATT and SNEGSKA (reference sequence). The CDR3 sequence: CSATFLSRDRTYEQYF. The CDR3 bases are TGCAGTGCTACTTTCCTCTCCCGGGACAGAACCTACGAGCAGTACTTC.

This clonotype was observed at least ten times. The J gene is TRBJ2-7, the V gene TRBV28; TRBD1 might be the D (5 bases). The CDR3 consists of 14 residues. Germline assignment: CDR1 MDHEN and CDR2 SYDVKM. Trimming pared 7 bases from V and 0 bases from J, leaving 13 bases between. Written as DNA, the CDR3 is TGTGCCAGCATCGACCCAGGGTACTCCTACGAGCAGTACTTC. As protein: CASIDPGYSYEQYF.

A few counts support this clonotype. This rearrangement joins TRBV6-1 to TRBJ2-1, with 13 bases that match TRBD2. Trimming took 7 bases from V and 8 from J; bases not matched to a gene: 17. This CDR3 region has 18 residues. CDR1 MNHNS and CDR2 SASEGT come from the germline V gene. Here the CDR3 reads CASIKGLAGSRGGDEQFF. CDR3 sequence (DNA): TGTGCCAGCATAAAGGGACTAGCGGGGTCCCGGGGGGGCGATGAGCAGTTCTTC.

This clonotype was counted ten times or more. The CDR3 coding sequence is TGTGCCAGCAGCATAGACAGGGCGAACACCGGGGAGCTGTTTTTT. Translating it yields CASSIDRANTGELFF. J is TRBJ2-2 and V is TRBV7-8; 7 nucleotides agree with TRBD1. CDR3 size: 15 residues. After removal of 5 bases from V and 0 bases from J, the junction contained 3 bases not matched to a gene. CDR1 and CDR2 (germline): SGHVS, FQNEAQ.

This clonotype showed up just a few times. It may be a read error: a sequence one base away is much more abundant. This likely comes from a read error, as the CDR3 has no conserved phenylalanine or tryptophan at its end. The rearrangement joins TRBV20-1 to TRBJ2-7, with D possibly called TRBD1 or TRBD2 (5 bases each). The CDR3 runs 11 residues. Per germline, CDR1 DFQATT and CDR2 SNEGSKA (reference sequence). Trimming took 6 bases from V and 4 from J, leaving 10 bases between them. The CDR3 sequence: CSARGAYEQYL. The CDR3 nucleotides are TGCAGTGCGCGAGGGGCATACGAGCAGTACCTC.

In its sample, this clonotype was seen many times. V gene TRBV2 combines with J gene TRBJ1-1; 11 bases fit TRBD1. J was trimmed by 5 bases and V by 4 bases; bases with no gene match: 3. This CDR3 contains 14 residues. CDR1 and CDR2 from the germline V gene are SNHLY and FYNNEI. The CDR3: CASSAGQGATEAFF. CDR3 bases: TGTGCCAGCAGTGCTGGACAGGGGGCAACTGAAGCTTTCTTT.

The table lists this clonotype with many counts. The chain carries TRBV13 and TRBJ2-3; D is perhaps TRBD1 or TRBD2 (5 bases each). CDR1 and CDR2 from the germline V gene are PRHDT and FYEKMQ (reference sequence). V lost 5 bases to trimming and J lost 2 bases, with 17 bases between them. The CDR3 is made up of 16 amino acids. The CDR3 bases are TGTGCCAGCAGCCCCGCCGGGACCAGATCCACAGATACGCAGTATTTT. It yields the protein CASSPAGTRSTDTQYF.

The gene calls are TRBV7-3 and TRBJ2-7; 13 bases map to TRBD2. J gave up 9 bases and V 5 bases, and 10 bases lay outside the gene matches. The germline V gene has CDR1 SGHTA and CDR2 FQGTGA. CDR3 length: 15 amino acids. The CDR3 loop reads CASSLGLAGAAVQYF. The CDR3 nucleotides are TGTGCCAGCAGCCTCGGACTAGCGGGGGCCGCCGTGCAGTACTTC.

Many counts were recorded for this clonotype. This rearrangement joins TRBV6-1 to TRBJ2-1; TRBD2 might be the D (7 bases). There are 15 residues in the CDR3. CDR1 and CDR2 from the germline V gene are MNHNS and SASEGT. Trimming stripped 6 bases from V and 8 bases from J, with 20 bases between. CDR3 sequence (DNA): TGTGCCAGCAGCCTGGGGAGGGGGACCGGGTATGAGCAGTTCTTC. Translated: CASSLGRGTGYEQFF.